Listed below are T cell receptor beta chains from one sample, sequenced in a study of T cell responses to AZD1222 COVID-19 vaccine. Sequenced by immunoSEQ multiplex PCR; TCRdb stores in-frame clones only, minus some. The sample contains 95,000 to 110,000 clones, around nine tenths of which appear only once. The specimen was peripheral blood, collected 28 days after the second dose of the MenACWY control vaccine. These receptors all stem from an adult who received the MenACWY meningococcal vaccine as a control. The conserved cysteine and the conserved F or W are not part of the CDR3 here. Not all rows give a size; the values are once, few, many and, for expanded clones, a class.

>-|TRBV2|TRBJ1-6
ASSADRGVPNSPLH
>-|TRBV11-2|TRBJ2-6
ASSSGQNSGANVLT
>once|TRBV19|TRBJ2-7
ASIGRRQGTYEQY
>-|TRBV28|TRBJ2-3
ASSSRLVGTDTQY
>-|TRBV29-1|TRBJ2-2
SVVLLHRDRVNTGELF
>once|TRBV9|TRBJ1-1
ASIKCVSEAF
>-|TRBV2|TRBJ1-4
ASSEFWQISEKLF
>few|TRBV7-9|TRBJ1-6
ASSLDGSSNSPLH
>-|TRBV10-1|TRBJ2-7
ASIRTGIHEQY
>-|TRBV7-2|TRBJ2-2
ASSLAGPRDTGELF
>-|TRBV27|TRBJ2-5
ASSPLQGTYQETQY
>-|TRBV6-4|TRBJ2-4
ASSGQRGLAKNIQY
>-|TRBV4-2|TRBJ2-2
ASSPMSGGAEYYVTGELF
>-|TRBV24-1|TRBJ2-1
ATSDRTSRYNEQF
>-|TRBV6-2/TRBV6-3|TRBJ1-6
ASSYSVSDYNSPLH
>-|TRBV3-1/TRBV3-2|TRBJ1-4
ASSHRDRAEKLF
>-|TRBV6-5|TRBJ2-7
ASSSTSGGADEQY
>once|TRBV9|TRBJ2-1
ASSVVGGLNEQF
>-|TRBV27|TRBJ1-2
ASSSLTGEGGYT
>-|TRBV29-1|TRBJ1-2
SVTRQGGGYGYT
>-|TRBV5-1|TRBJ2-7
ASSFIPGQTSYEQY
>-|TRBV4-3|TRBJ1-1
ASSLGADLNTEAF